This T cell receptor (beta chain) emerged from a study of blood T cell repertoires in COVID-19. The assay was immunoSEQ multiplex PCR, and TCRdb's table has in-frame clones only and misses some. The sample lists 200,000 to 250,000 clones; roughly 88% were seen once. This CDR3 is built from 13 residues. The germline CDR1 and CDR2 sequences are LGHDT and YNNKEL (reference sequence). V lost 6 bases and J 1 base, leaving 9 bases between the germline ends. Sequencing used peripheral blood. The chain couples TRBV3-1 (or the pseudogene TRBV3-2) to TRBJ1-1; TRBD1 is a possible D gene (6 bases). This TCR derives from a woman aged 40 to 55 who had recovered from COVID-19. The DNA for the CDR3 is TGTGCCAGCAGAGGGGGGGCGAACACTGAAGCTTTCTTT. Its translation is CASRGGANTEAFF.